The next 15 T cell receptor beta chains were all read from a single sample in a study of blood T cell repertoires in COVID-19. This table comes from immunoSEQ multiplex PCR, and its TCRdb copy is limited to in-frame clones, with some not included. The sample has 310,000 or so clones; about 91% are singletons. Source material: PBMCs or T cells enriched from blood (not recorded which). Receptors originate from a woman aged 18-35 years who had recovered from COVID-19.

This clone has a handful of counts. V is TRBV9 and J is TRBJ2-1; TRBD2 agrees at 7 bases. The trim removed 4 bases at V and 2 bases at J, leaving 9 bases unmatched. This CDR3 has 16 residues. CDR1 and CDR2 from the germline V gene are SGDLS and YYNGEE. DNA for the CDR3: TGTGCCAGCAGCCCGAGCGGGGCCCGACCCTACAATGAGCAGTTCTTC. Residues: CASSPSGARPYNEQFF. Using reference TRBV9 and TRBJ2-1 for the parts outside the CDR3, the full variable domain is DSGVTQTPKHLITATGQRVTLRCSPRSGDLSVYWYQQSLDQGLQFLIQYYNGEERAKGNILERFSAQQFPDLHSELNLSSLELGDSALYFCASSPSGARPYNEQFFGPGTRLTVL.

The J gene is TRBJ2-2, the V gene TRBV6-5; 8 bases are a match to TRBD1. The CDR3 covers 15 residues. Germline V gene sequence: CDR1 MNHEY, CDR2 SVGAGI. The J segment lost 7 bases and the V segment lost 4 bases, leaving 8 bases of the junction unmatched. CDR3 region: CASSSDRGGFGELFF. The CDR3 region has the DNA TGTGCCAGCAGTTCTGACAGGGGCGGATTCGGGGAGCTGTTTTTT.

This chain's CDR3 is CASSEVQGGYNEQFF. The CDR3 bases are TGTGCCAGCAGTGAAGTCCAGGGTGGGTACAATGAGCAGTTCTTC. The V call is TRBV2, the J call TRBJ2-1, with D possibly TRBD1 on 5 matching bases. CDR3 size: 15 residues. The germline gives CDR1 SNHLY, CDR2 FYNNEI. The V and J ends lost 1 base and 4 bases respectively, with 11 bases between them. The full variable domain, completed using reference TRBV2 and TRBJ2-1, is EPEVTQTPSHQVTQMGQEVILRCVPISNHLYFYWYRQILGQKVEFLVSFYNNEISEKSEIFDDQFSVERPDGSNFTLKIRSTKLEDSAMYFCASSEVQGGYNEQFFGPGTRLTVL.

J is TRBJ1-2 and V is TRBV9, with 10 bases lining up with TRBD1. The CDR3 runs 15 residues. V shed 0 bases, J shed 7 bases, and the junction held 6 bases outside the gene matches. CDR1 and CDR2 (germline): SGDLS, YYNGEE. The DNA of the CDR3 is TGTGCCAGCAGCGTAGCTACTTGGGACAGGGGTGGCTACACCTTC. Protein product: CASSVATWDRGGYTF.

This clone occurred once. V gene TRBV29-1 combines with J gene TRBJ1-1; D is possibly TRBD1 (5 bases). CDR3 size: 14 residues. CDR1 is SQVTM, CDR2 ANQGSEA, per germline. Trimming stripped 1 base from V and 4 bases from J, with 13 bases between. The CDR3 here is CSVEGGGAPTEAFF. CDR3 coding DNA: TGCAGCGTTGAAGGGGGCGGCGCCCCCACTGAAGCTTTCTTT.

This rearrangement joins TRBV28 to TRBJ1-2; 10 nucleotides align to TRBD1. Germline trimming cut 4 bases from V and 3 bases from J; bases unmatched to any gene: 8. The CDR3 contains 16 residues. Per germline, CDR1 MDHEN and CDR2 SYDVKM. The chain's CDR3 is CASSSTGGNLDYGYTF. The CDR3 DNA sequence: TGTGCCAGCAGTTCGACAGGGGGCAACCTAGACTATGGCTACACCTTC.

This chain joins TRBV6-2 or TRBV6-3 and TRBJ1-5, with D unclear. Trimming removed 2 bases from V and 5 bases from J, with 7 bases in between. CDR1 MNHEY and CDR2 SVGEGT come from the germline V gene. CDR3 length: 13 residues. Here the CDR3 DNA reads TGTGCCAGCAGTTACGGGAGGGATCAGCCCCAGCATTTT. Its translation: CASSYGRDQPQHF.

The chain has TRBV7-2 and TRBJ1-6; D not resolved. This CDR3 has 16 residues. With 3 bases removed from V and 0 bases from J, the gap between germline ends came to 9 bases. Germline V gives CDR1 SGHTA, CDR2 FQGNSA. CDR3 sequence: CASSLTKSSYNSPLHF. Written as DNA, the CDR3 is TGTGCCAGCAGCTTGACAAAAAGCTCCTATAATTCACCCCTCCACTTT.

The rearrangement joins TRBV7-2 to TRBJ2-1, with D perhaps matching TRBD2 (6 bases). The CDR3 loop spans 16 amino acids. V was clipped by 1 base and J by 1 base, with 11 bases between them. Germline lookup yields CDR1 SGHTA and CDR2 FQGNSA. The CDR3 region has the DNA TGTGCCAGCAGCTTAGTAGGCGGGACTTCCTACAATGAGCAGTTCTTC. This gives the protein CASSLVGGTSYNEQFF.

This chain connects TRBV5-1 to TRBJ1-2, with TRBD1 matching 8 bases. The CDR3 runs to 14 residues. J lost 6 bases, V lost 3 bases, and 7 bases had no gene match. Germline CDR1 and CDR2: SGHRS and YFSETQ. Here the CDR3 DNA reads TGCGCCAGCAGCTGGAGGACAGGGCAGGATGGCTACACCTTC. As protein: CASSWRTGQDGYTF.

The chain has TRBV5-4 and TRBJ1-2; no firm D call. CDR1 and CDR2 from the germline V gene are SGHNT and YYREEE (reference sequence). V was clipped by 0 bases and J by 4 bases, with 16 bases between them. CDR3 length: 16 residues. The DNA for the CDR3 is TGTGCCAGCAGCTTGGAAGTGGGGAGCGCCAGCTATGGCTACACCTTC. This translates into CASSLEVGSASYGYTF.

The rearrangement uses TRBV28 and TRBJ2-1; the match to TRBD1 covers 10 bases. The CDR3 is 15 amino acids. With V trimmed by 5 bases and J by 4 bases, 5 bases remained unmatched. Germline V gene lookup returns CDR1 MDHEN and CDR2 SYDVKM. The CDR3 sequence: CASSRTGGPYNEQFF. The DNA of the CDR3 is TGTGCCAGCAGTCGGACAGGGGGGCCGTACAATGAGCAGTTCTTC.

This clone was picked up a small number of times. The chain couples TRBV7-3 to TRBJ2-1, with D possibly TRBD2 on 6 matching bases. V was pared by 0 bases and J by 5 bases, with 14 bases between. In germline, CDR1 is SGHTA, CDR2 FQGTGA. The CDR3 totals 16 residues. The CDR3 is CASSLTLEGGHNEQFF. The CDR3 nucleotides read TGTGCCAGCAGCTTAACTTTGGAGGGAGGCCACAATGAGCAGTTCTTC.

This chain connects TRBV2 to TRBJ2-2; D not resolved. CDR3 length: 15 amino acids. Trimming pared 4 bases from V and 0 bases from J, leaving 9 bases between. Germline CDR1 reads SNHLY; CDR2 reads FYNNEI. CDR3 nucleotide sequence: TGTGCCAGCAGTGGTTTGCGTACGAACACCGGGGAGCTGTTTTTT. Protein: CASSGLRTNTGELFF. Full variable domain (missing parts from reference TRBV2 and TRBJ2-2): EPEVTQTPSHQVTQMGQEVILRCVPISNHLYFYWYRQILGQKVEFLVSFYNNEISEKSEIFDDQFSVERPDGSNFTLKIRSTKLEDSAMYFCASSGLRTNTGELFFGEGSRLTVL.

V is TRBV5-6 and J is TRBJ1-2, with 7 nucleotides matching TRBD1. The CDR3 has 15 residues. Germline V gene data show CDR1 as SGHDT and CDR2 as YYEEEE. V shed 1 base and J 2 bases; nucleotides not matched to a gene: 5. In nucleotides, the CDR3 is TGTGCCAGCAGCTTGAGAGGGGGCACCAACTATGGCTACACCTTC. It specifies CASSLRGGTNYGYTF.